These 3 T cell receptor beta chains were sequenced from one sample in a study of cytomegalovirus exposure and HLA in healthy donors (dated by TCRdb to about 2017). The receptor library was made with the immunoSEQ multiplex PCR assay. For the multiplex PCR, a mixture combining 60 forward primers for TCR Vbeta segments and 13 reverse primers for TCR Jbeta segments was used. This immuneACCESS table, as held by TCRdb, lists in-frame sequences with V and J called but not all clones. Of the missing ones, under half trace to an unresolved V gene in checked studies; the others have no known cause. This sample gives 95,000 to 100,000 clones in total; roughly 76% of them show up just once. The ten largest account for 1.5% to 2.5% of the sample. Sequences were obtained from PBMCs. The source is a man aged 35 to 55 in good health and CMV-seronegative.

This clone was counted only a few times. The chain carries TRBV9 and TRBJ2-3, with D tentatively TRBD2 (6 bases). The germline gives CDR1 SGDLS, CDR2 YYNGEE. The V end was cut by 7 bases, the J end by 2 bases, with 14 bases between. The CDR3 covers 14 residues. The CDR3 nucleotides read TGTGCCAGCGACAAGGGACTGTACACAGATACGCAGTATTTT. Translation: CASDKGLYTDTQYF.

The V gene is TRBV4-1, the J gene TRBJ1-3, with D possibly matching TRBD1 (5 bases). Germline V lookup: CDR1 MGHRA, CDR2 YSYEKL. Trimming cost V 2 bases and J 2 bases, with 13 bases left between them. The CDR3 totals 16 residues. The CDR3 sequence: CASSQIGRATGNTIYF. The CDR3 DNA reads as TGCGCCAGCAGCCAAATAGGCAGGGCGACTGGAAACACCATATATTTT.

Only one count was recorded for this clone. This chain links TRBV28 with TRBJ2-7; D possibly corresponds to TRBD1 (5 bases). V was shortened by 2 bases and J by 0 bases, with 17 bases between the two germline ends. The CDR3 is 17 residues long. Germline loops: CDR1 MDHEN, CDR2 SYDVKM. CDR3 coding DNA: TGTGCCAGCAGTTTAACCACAGGTCCCGCGACCTCCTACGAGCAGTACTTC. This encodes CASSLTTGPATSYEQYF.